These T cell receptor beta chains were read from a single sample in a study of T cells in localized non-small cell lung cancer. Assay used: immunoSEQ multiplex PCR; TCRdb lists only in-frame clones, some missing. The sample lists 2,000 to 2,500 clones, more than 30% occurring once. Sequenced material: normal lung tissue next to the tumor, taken before any cancer treatment. The receptors shown here come from a male donor aged 60 or over with stage I squamous cell lung carcinoma. The CDR3 runs from the conserved cysteine through the conserved F or W. The order of the fields is clone size, D gene, CDR3 length, J gene, V gene, CDR3 protein, CDR3 DNA. D genes are given only for firm matches. Where a row states a size, it is once, few, many or the class of an expanded clone; other rows omit it.

>NA|TRBD1|18|TRBJ1-4|TRBV5-1
CASSPARDSTRANEKLFF
TGCGCCAGCAGCCCCGCCCGGGACAGCACGCGAGCTAATGAAAAACTGTTTTTT
>NA|TRBD1|13|TRBJ2-7|TRBV29-1
CSVVRGNTYEQYF
TGCAGCGTTGTCAGGGGGAACACCTACGAGCAGTACTTC
>NA|NA|14|TRBJ2-1|TRBV18
CASSPSGDRNEQFF
TGTGCCAGCTCACCATCGGGAGATCGGAATGAGCAGTTCTTC
>NA|TRBD2|15|TRBJ2-3|TRBV25-1
CASSDIAGGTDTQYF
TGTGCCAGCAGTGATATAGCGGGCGGCACAGATACGCAGTATTTT
>NA|NA|13|TRBJ2-7|TRBV28
CASNSGPEVEQYF
TGTGCCAGCAACTCGGGACCCGAAGTCGAGCAGTACTTC
>NA|TRBD1|14|TRBJ1-3|TRBV14
CASSLGTAGNTIYF
TGTGCCAGCAGCCTTGGGACAGCTGGAAACACCATATATTTT
>medium-sized|NA|18|TRBJ2-3|TRBV11-3
CASSLIRASPRYTDTQYF
TGTGCCAGCAGCTTGATACGAGCTAGCCCCCGCTACACAGATACGCAGTATTTT
>NA|NA|12|TRBJ2-7|TRBV12-5
CASGSRGGEQYF
TGTGCTAGTGGTTCGAGGGGGGGTGAGCAGTACTTC
>NA|NA|15|TRBJ1-2|TRBV18
CASSPPATGGQGYTF
TGTGCCAGCTCACCTCCTGCGACGGGGGGCCAGGGCTACACCTTC
>NA|NA|13|TRBJ1-2|TRBV6-8
CASSQPTSYGYTF
TGTGCCAGCAGTCAGCCGACATCATATGGCTACACCTTC
>few|NA|16|TRBJ1-5|TRBV4-1
CASSQDPTAINQPQHF
TGCGCCAGCAGCCAAGACCCGACAGCCATCAATCAGCCCCAGCATTTT
>few|TRBD1|14|TRBJ1-5|TRBV28
CASRTGGLSQPQHF
TGTGCCAGCAGAACAGGGGGTTTAAGTCAGCCCCAGCATTTT
>NA|NA|19|TRBJ2-4|TRBV12-5
CASGLVKVATGLAKNIQYF
TGTGCTAGTGGTTTGGTGAAGGTGGCCACAGGGTTAGCCAAAAACATTCAGTACTTC
>NA|NA|12|TRBJ1-1|TRBV19
CASSIMGAEAFF
TGTGCCAGTAGTATAATGGGTGCTGAAGCTTTCTTT
>NA|NA|16|TRBJ1-4|TRBV7-6
CASSFLAGSTNEKLFF
TGTGCCAGCAGCTTCTTGGCGGGCTCAACTAATGAAAAACTGTTTTTT
>NA|NA|15|TRBJ2-2|TRBV18
CASSLGHQGQGELFF
TGTGCCAGCTCCCTCGGACACCAAGGTCAAGGGGAGCTGTTTTTT
>medium-sized|NA|14|TRBJ1-1|TRBV11-3
CASSTGPANTEAFF
TGTGCCAGCAGCACGGGGCCGGCGAACACTGAAGCTTTCTTT
>NA|NA|14|TRBJ1-4|TRBV28
CASSPFWANEKLFF
TGTGCCAGCAGCCCCTTTTGGGCTAATGAAAAACTGTTTTTT
>NA|NA|13|TRBJ2-5|TRBV19
CASSIGLMETQYF
TGTGCCAGTAGTATAGGGCTAATGGAGACCCAGTACTTC
>medium-sized|NA|13|TRBJ2-5|TRBV12-5
CASTKSSLETQYF
TGTGCCAGCACCAAAAGCAGTTTAGAGACCCAGTACTTC
>NA|TRBD2|15|TRBJ2-1|TRBV7-6
CASSLTSGRYNEQFF
TGTGCCAGCAGCTTGACTAGCGGGAGGTACAATGAGCAGTTCTTC
>NA|TRBD2|15|TRBJ2-7|TRBV9
CASSVAGLAGVEQYF
TGTGCCAGCAGCGTCGCGGGACTAGCGGGAGTAGAGCAGTACTTC
>NA|NA|15|TRBJ2-2|TRBV19
CASTPGVPWTGELFF
TGTGCCAGTACACCGGGGGTCCCTTGGACCGGGGAGCTGTTTTTT
>few|NA|14|TRBJ1-1|TRBV11-1
CASSLAHRDTEAFF
TGTGCCAGCAGCTTAGCCCACAGGGACACTGAAGCTTTCTTT
>NA|NA|12|TRBJ2-7|TRBV19
CASSLTGYEQYF
TGTGCCAGTAGTCTGACAGGCTACGAGCAGTACTTC
>medium-sized|TRBD2|16|TRBJ2-1|TRBV11-3
CASSLDVGTRKNEQFF
TGTGCCAGCAGCTTAGACGTCGGGACTAGGAAGAATGAGCAGTTCTTC
>few|NA|15|TRBJ2-3|TRBV6-8
CASSYSRLRPDTQYF
TGTGCCAGCAGTTACTCGAGGCTGCGACCAGATACGCAGTATTTT
>few|TRBD1|13|TRBJ2-7|TRBV28
CASSLTGVYEQYF
TGTGCCAGCAGTTTGACAGGGGTGTACGAGCAGTACTTC
>few|NA|15|TRBJ2-3|TRBV9
CASSFGSPAGDTQYF
TGTGCCAGCAGCTTCGGTAGCCCGGCGGGTGATACGCAGTATTTT
>few|NA|13|TRBJ2-3|TRBV23-1
CASSHHSSDTQYF
TGCGCCAGCAGCCACCACTCGAGCGATACGCAGTATTTT
>few|NA|15|TRBJ2-7|TRBV11-3
CASSGGRGRAYEQYF
TGTGCCAGCAGCGGGGGCCGGGGCAGAGCCTACGAGCAGTACTTC
>NA|NA|15|TRBJ1-2|TRBV18
CASSPSGRNVYGYTF
TGTGCCAGCTCACCATCAGGCCGGAATGTCTATGGCTACACCTTC
>NA|TRBD1|15|TRBJ2-5|TRBV28
CASSLTGVSGETQYF
TGTGCCAGCAGTTTGACAGGGGTGTCAGGAGAGACCCAGTACTTC
>NA|NA|15|TRBJ2-1|TRBV9
CASSPREGSYNEQFF
TGTGCCAGCAGCCCCAGGGAAGGGTCCTACAATGAGCAGTTCTTC